These T cell receptor beta chains were read from a single sample in a study of cytomegalovirus exposure and HLA in healthy donors. This table comes from immunoSEQ multiplex PCR, and its TCRdb copy is limited to in-frame clones, with some not included. The sample lists about 200,000 clones, approximately 78% occurring once. The sequencing sample was made of PBMCs. The receptors here all came from a woman aged 40 to 50 in good health and CMV-seronegative. CDR3s include the opening cysteine and the closing phenylalanine or tryptophan. The D gene is left open where the match is weak. A clone size is listed for some rows: how often the clone was seen (once, few, many), or a class if it is expanded.

v_gene	j_gene	abundance	d_gene	CDR3nt	CDR3aa
TRBV6-1	TRBJ2-7	.	.	TGTGCCAGCAGTGACTCCACAACAGGAACCTACGAGCAGTACTTC	CASSDSTTGTYEQYF
TRBV5-5	TRBJ2-7	.	TRBD2	TGTGCCAGCAGCTCCACTAGCGGGAGTAGAGAGCAGTACTTC	CASSSTSGSREQYF
TRBV5-4	TRBJ2-7	.	TRBD2	TGTGCCAGCAGCGGGGGACTAGCGGGTTACTACGAGCAGTACTTC	CASSGGLAGYYEQYF
TRBV28	TRBJ2-7	.	.	TGTGCCGCCGAGACTAGTGGCGAGCAGTACTTC	CAAETSGEQYF
TRBV10-1	TRBJ1-1	.	TRBD1	TGCGCCAGCCGGGACAGCGTCTACGCTGAAGCTTTCTTT	CASRDSVYAEAFF
TRBV5-4	TRBJ2-3	.	TRBD2	TGTGCCAGCAGCTCGCCGGGACTAGCGGGAGGATCAATAGGCACAGATACGCAGTATTTT	CASSSPGLAGGSIGTDTQYF
TRBV7-3	TRBJ2-1	.	TRBD2	TGTGCCAGCAGCTTAACCGCACTAGCGGGAACCTCCTCCTACAATGAGCAGTTCTTC	CASSLTALAGTSSYNEQFF
TRBV9	TRBJ2-7	.	.	TGTGCCAGCAGCGTGCGACTGGGGAGCTCCTACGAGCAGTACTTC	CASSVRLGSSYEQYF
TRBV7-8	TRBJ2-5	.	.	TGTGCCAGCAGCTCAACGAGACAGAGGTACCAAGAGACCCAGTACTTC	CASSSTRQRYQETQYF
TRBV2	TRBJ1-3	.	TRBD1	TGTGCCAGCAGGGCAGAACAGGGGGCTGGAAACACCATATATTTT	CASRAEQGAGNTIYF
TRBV20-1	TRBJ1-2	.	.	TGCAGTGCTGGGGCAGGCTATGGCTACACCTTC	CSAGAGYGYTF
TRBV13	TRBJ2-7	.	TRBD2	TGTGCCAGCAGCTTAGGACTAGCGGGATTCTACGAGCAGTACTTC	CASSLGLAGFYEQYF
TRBV6-6	TRBJ2-6	.	.	TGTGCCAGCATGTCGTCTGGGGCCAACGTCCTGACTTTC	CASMSSGANVLTF
TRBV7-9	TRBJ2-1	.	TRBD2	TGTGCCAGCCGCGGGACTAGCGGGAGATATGAGCAGTTCTTC	CASRGTSGRYEQFF
TRBV5-6	TRBJ2-7	.	TRBD2	TGTGCCAGCAGCTTGGGCGGACTAGCGGCTAACCCCTACGAGCAGTACTTC	CASSLGGLAANPYEQYF
TRBV5-4	TRBJ2-7	.	TRBD1	TGTGCCAGCAGCTTGGGGCCGGCAGGGACAGGCTACGAGCAGTACTTC	CASSLGPAGTGYEQYF
TRBV13	TRBJ1-3	.	.	TGTGCCAGCAGCGCCCCGGGGGGCTCTGGAAACACCATATATTTT	CASSAPGGSGNTIYF
TRBV27	TRBJ2-7	.	.	TGTGCCAGCGGCATAACAGGGAGCTCCTACGAGCAGTACTTC	CASGITGSSYEQYF
TRBV2	TRBJ2-2	.	.	TGTGCCAGCAGGATAAATAGACAGGTGCCCGGGGAGCTGTTTTTT	CASRINRQVPGELFF
TRBV12-5	TRBJ1-4	.	TRBD1	TGTGCTAGTGGTTTGGGACAGGGTTATAATGAAAAACTGTTTTTT	CASGLGQGYNEKLFF
TRBV11-1	TRBJ2-7	.	TRBD2	TGTGCCAGCAGCCCTCAGGCGGGAGATTACTACGAGCAGTACTTC	CASSPQAGDYYEQYF
TRBV20-1	TRBJ2-7	.	.	TGCAGTGCTAGGTACGGGTCCGAGCAGTACTTC	CSARYGSEQYF
TRBV2	TRBJ2-7	.	TRBD1	TGTGCCAGCAGTCCACGGACAGGAACCTACGAGCAGTACTTC	CASSPRTGTYEQYF
TRBV15	TRBJ2-7	.	.	TGTGCCACCAGCAGGGCTGGGGCAGAGCAGTACTTC	CATSRAGAEQYF
TRBV19	TRBJ2-4	.	.	TGTGCCAGTGCAATTAGGGGCGAAGCCAAAAACATTCAGTACTTC	CASAIRGEAKNIQYF
TRBV5-4	TRBJ2-1	.	TRBD2	TGTGCCAGCAGCGGATTAGCGGGAGGGGGGAATGAGCAGTTCTTC	CASSGLAGGGNEQFF
TRBV10-1	TRBJ1-1	.	.	TGCGCCAGCAGCCCTCAGGGAGGCACTGAAGCTTTCTTT	CASSPQGGTEAFF
TRBV11-3	TRBJ2-4	.	.	TGTGCCAGCAGCTTAATCGGTTTACTAGCCAAAAACATTCAGTACTTC	CASSLIGLLAKNIQYF
TRBV29-1	TRBJ2-5	.	TRBD2	TGCAGCGTTGTCCTAGCGGGAGAAGGAGGGACCCAGTACTTC	CSVVLAGEGGTQYF
TRBV7-8	TRBJ1-3	.	.	TGTGCCAGCAGCCCCCGGGAGGGTATCTCTGGAAACACCATATATTTT	CASSPREGISGNTIYF
TRBV5-1	TRBJ1-1	.	TRBD1	TGCGCCAGCAGCGGATGGACAGGGTCTCCTGAAGCTTTCTTT	CASSGWTGSPEAFF
TRBV7-6	TRBJ2-1	.	TRBD2	TGTGCCAGCAGCAAGACTAGCGGGAGTTACTCCTACAATGAGCAGTTCTTC	CASSKTSGSYSYNEQFF
TRBV19	TRBJ1-4	.	.	TGTGCCAGTAGTGAACAGGGTTTAAATGAAAAACTGTTTTTT	CASSEQGLNEKLFF
TRBV18	TRBJ1-2	.	TRBD1	TGTGCCAGCTCACCACCGGGACAGGGGTTCGGCTACACCTTC	CASSPPGQGFGYTF
TRBV7-8	TRBJ2-6	.	.	TGTGCCAGCAGCCCCACTGGAGGGGCCGGGGCCAACGTCCTGACTTTC	CASSPTGGAGANVLTF
TRBV7-3	TRBJ1-1	few	.	TGTGCCAGCAGCTTTTCAATGTCCGGGGCTTTCTTT	CASSFSMSGAFF
TRBV25-1	TRBJ1-3	few	.	TGTGCCAGCAGTGAAAGACAGGAGAGCTCTGGAAACACCATATATTTT	CASSERQESSGNTIYF
TRBV6-5	TRBJ2-5	.	TRBD1	TGTGCCAGCAGCAGGACAGGGAAAGAGACCCAGTACTTC	CASSRTGKETQYF
TRBV6-1	TRBJ1-1	few	TRBD1	TGTGCCAGCAGCCTTCGGACAGGGATTCCTGAAGCTTTCTTT	CASSLRTGIPEAFF
TRBV19	TRBJ2-2	once	TRBD2	TGTGCCAGTAGTATGACTAGCGGGGTCTCATCCGGGGAGCTGTTTTTT	CASSMTSGVSSGELFF
TRBV7-9	TRBJ1-1	.	.	TGTGCCAGCAGCTTCGCGGCCGCAACTGAAGCTTTCTTT	CASSFAAATEAFF
TRBV5-4	TRBJ2-1	.	.	TGTGCCACTGAAGGGTCTAGTCTAGGGGATGAGCAGTTCTTC	CATEGSSLGDEQFF
TRBV9	TRBJ1-3	.	.	TGTGCCAGCAGCTCCTCGGTCCTCTCTGGAAACACCATATATTTT	CASSSSVLSGNTIYF
TRBV11-2	TRBJ1-2	.	.	TGTGCCAGCAGTTTCTTCAACTATGGCTACACCTTC	CASSFFNYGYTF
TRBV7-2	TRBJ2-7	.	.	TGTGCCAGCAGCTTAGAAATCCGTAGCGCAGTAGTCCTCTACGAGCAGTACTTC	CASSLEIRSAVVLYEQYF
TRBV19	TRBJ2-1	.	TRBD2	TGTGCCAGTAGTATCCTTGGGGGGACTAGCATCAATGAGCAGTTCTTC	CASSILGGTSINEQFF
TRBV28	TRBJ1-5	.	.	TGTGCCAGTGCCCGCGCGGATCGAAATCAGCCCCAGCATTTT	CASARADRNQPQHF
TRBV2	TRBJ2-7	.	.	TGTGCCAGCAGTGGAGAGGTAACCCCGACCGGAGAGCAGTACTTC	CASSGEVTPTGEQYF
TRBV4-1	TRBJ1-2	.	.	TGCGCCAGCAGCCAAGTAAATCTCGGGGTCGGCTACACCTTC	CASSQVNLGVGYTF
TRBV11-2	TRBJ2-7	.	.	TGTGCCAGCAGCCCAATCTCCTACGAGCAGTACTTC	CASSPISYEQYF
TRBV5-1	TRBJ2-2	.	TRBD2	TGCGCCAGCACTCGAGCCATGACTAGCATAACGAACGCCGGGGAGCTGTTTTTT	CASTRAMTSITNAGELFF
TRBV19	TRBJ1-5	.	TRBD1	TGTGCCAGTACCGCGGGACAGGCCAATCAGCCCCAGCATTTT	CASTAGQANQPQHF
TRBV6-6	TRBJ2-1	few	TRBD1	TGTGCCAGCAGTTACGGCGGGACAGGTGGCAATGAGCAGTTCTTC	CASSYGGTGGNEQFF
TRBV11-2	TRBJ2-5	.	.	TGTGCCAGCAGCCAGGCTCAAGAGACCCAGTACTTC	CASSQAQETQYF
TRBV5-6	TRBJ1-5	.	.	TGTGCCAGCAGCTACGGGGGGGGCGCGGGCAATCAGCCCCAGCATTTT	CASSYGGGAGNQPQHF
TRBV6-1	TRBJ2-1	.	TRBD2	TGTGCCAGCAGGCGGGGACTAGCGGCCTCCTCGGAGCAGTTCTTC	CASRRGLAASSEQFF
TRBV18	TRBJ1-2	.	.	TGTGCCAGCTCACCAGGTGGGGCAGCTAACTATGGCTACACCTTC	CASSPGGAANYGYTF
TRBV27	TRBJ2-7	.	.	TGTGCCAGCAGTTTATCGGTGTCACTAGCTTATTACGAGCAGTACTTC	CASSLSVSLAYYEQYF